This entry concerns a single T cell receptor (beta chain). Method: immunoSEQ multiplex PCR; TCRdb's copy keeps in-frame clones and lacks some. Of about 120,000 clones listed, over 75% are singletons. Trimming took off 4 bases at V and 5 bases at J, with 17 bases between the two ends. Germline V lookup: CDR1 LNHNV, CDR2 YYDKDF (reference sequence). This CDR3 region has 16 residues. The data were taken from a study of T cell responses to AZD1222 COVID-19 vaccine. Sequenced here: peripheral blood, sampled on day 0 of MenACWY control vaccination. J is TRBJ1-4 and V is TRBV15, with D possibly being TRBD1 (6 bases). This TCR was sampled from an adult in good health. This chain's CDR3 is CATSTPKQGPNEKLFF. CDR3 bases: TGTGCCACCAGCACCCCAAAACAGGGACCAAATGAAAAACTGTTTTTT.